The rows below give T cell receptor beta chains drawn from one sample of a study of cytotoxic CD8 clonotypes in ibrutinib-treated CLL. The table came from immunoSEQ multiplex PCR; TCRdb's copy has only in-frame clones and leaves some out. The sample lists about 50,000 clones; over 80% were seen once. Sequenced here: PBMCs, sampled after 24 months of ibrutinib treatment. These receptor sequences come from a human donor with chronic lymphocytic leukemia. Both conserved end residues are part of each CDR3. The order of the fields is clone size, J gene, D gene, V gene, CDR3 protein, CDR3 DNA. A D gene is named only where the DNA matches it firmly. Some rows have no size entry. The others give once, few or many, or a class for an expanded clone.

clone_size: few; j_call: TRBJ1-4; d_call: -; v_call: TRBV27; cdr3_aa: CASSSQINEKLFF; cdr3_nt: TGTGCCAGCAGTTCCCAAATCAATGAAAAACTGTTTTTT
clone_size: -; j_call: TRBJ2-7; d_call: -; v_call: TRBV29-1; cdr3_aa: CSVEDLWGYEQYF; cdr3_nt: TGCAGCGTTGAAGATCTCTGGGGTTACGAGCAGTACTTC
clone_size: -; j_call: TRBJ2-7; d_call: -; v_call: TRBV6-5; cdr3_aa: CASSSTNYEQYF; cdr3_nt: TGTGCCAGCAGTTCTACAAACTACGAGCAGTACTTC
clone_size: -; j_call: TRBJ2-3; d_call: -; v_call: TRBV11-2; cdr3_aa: CASSLQGGVFSTDTQYF; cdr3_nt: TGTGCCAGCAGCTTGCAGGGGGGTGTGTTTAGCACAGATACGCAGTATTTT
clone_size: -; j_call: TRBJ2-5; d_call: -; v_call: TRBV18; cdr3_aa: CASSPPNRQAVETQYF; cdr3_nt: TGTGCCAGCTCACCACCAAATCGGCAGGCGGTGGAGACCCAGTACTTC
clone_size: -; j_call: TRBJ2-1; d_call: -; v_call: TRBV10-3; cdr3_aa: CAVGMGGLGNEQFF; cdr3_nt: TGTGCCGTCGGGATGGGGGGGCTTGGTAATGAGCAGTTCTTC
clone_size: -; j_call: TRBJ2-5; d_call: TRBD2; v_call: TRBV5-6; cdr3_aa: CASSLGPAGGGETQYF; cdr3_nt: TGTGCCAGCAGCTTGGGCCCAGCGGGAGGGGGAGAGACCCAGTACTTC
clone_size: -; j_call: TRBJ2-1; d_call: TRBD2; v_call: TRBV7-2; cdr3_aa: CASSFIGLAGGFSYNEQFF; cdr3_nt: TGTGCCAGCAGCTTTATAGGGCTAGCGGGGGGGTTCTCCTACAATGAGCAGTTCTTC
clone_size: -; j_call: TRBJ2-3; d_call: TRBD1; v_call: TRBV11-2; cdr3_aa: CASRAGTGGRGTDTQYF; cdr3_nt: TGTGCCAGCAGAGCCGGGACAGGGGGCAGGGGCACAGATACGCAGTATTTT
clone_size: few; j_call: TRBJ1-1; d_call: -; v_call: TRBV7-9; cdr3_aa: CASSLMEGMNTEAFF; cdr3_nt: TGTGCCAGCAGCTTAATGGAGGGTATGAACACTGAAGCTTTCTTT
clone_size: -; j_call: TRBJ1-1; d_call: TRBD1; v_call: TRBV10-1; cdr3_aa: CASRWDSEGEAFF; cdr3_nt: TGCGCCAGCAGATGGGACAGCGAGGGTGAAGCTTTCTTT
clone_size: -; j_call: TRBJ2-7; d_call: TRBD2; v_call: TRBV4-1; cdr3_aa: CASSQVGGSYEQYF; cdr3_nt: TGCGCCAGCAGCCAAGTAGGCGGGAGCTACGAGCAGTACTTC
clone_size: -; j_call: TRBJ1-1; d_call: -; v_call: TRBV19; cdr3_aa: CASSIEPGGTEAFF; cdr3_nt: TGTGCCAGTAGTATAGAGCCGGGAGGAACTGAAGCTTTCTTT
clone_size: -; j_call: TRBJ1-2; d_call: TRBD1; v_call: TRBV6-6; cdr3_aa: CASSYSGGGGWWYTF; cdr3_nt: TGTGCCAGCAGTTACTCTGGAGGGGGCGGTTGGTGGTACACCTTC
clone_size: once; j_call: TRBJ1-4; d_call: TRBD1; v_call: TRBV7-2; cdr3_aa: CASSLVGQGFSTNEKLFF; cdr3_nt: TGTGCCAGCAGCTTAGTGGGACAGGGTTTCTCAACTAATGAAAAACTGTTTTTT
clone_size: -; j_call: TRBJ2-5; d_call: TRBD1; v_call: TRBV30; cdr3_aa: CAWSVSQGAGETQYF; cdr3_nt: TGTGCCTGGAGTGTATCCCAGGGGGCGGGGGAGACCCAGTACTTC
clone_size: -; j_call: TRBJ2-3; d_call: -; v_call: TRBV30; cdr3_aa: CAWSLGDKSTDTQYF; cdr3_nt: TGTGCCTGGAGTCTTGGGGACAAGTCCACAGATACGCAGTATTTT
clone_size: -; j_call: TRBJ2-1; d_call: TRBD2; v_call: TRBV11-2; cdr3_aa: CASSLEASGRNEQFF; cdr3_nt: TGTGCCAGCAGCTTGGAGGCTAGCGGGAGGAATGAGCAGTTCTTC
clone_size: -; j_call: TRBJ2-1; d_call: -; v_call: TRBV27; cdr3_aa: CATSIIGNEQFF; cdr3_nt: TGTGCCACCTCAATCATCGGCAATGAGCAGTTCTTC
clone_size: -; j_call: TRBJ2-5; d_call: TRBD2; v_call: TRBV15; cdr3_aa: CATSRGGKAGGGETQYF; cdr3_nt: TGTGCCACCAGCAGAGGGGGAAAAGCGGGAGGTGGAGAGACCCAGTACTTC
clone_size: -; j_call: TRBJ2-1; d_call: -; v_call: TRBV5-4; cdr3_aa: CASSQDSSSYNEQFF; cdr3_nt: TGTGCCAGCAGCCAGGACAGTAGCTCCTACAATGAGCAGTTCTTC
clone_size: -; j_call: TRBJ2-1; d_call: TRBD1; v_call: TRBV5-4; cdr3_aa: CASSPGTGYNEQFF; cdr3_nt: TGTGCCAGCAGTCCCGGGACAGGTTATAATGAGCAGTTCTTC
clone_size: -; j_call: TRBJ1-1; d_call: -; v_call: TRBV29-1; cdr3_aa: CSAAHSVFPLNTEAFF; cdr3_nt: TGCAGCGCAGCCCACAGCGTTTTCCCTTTGAACACTGAAGCTTTCTTT
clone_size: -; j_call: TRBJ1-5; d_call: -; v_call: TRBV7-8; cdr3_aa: CASSLEPGHFHQPQHF; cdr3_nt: TGTGCCAGCAGCTTAGAACCGGGACACTTTCATCAGCCCCAGCATTTT
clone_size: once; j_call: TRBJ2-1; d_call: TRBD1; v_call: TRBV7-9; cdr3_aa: CASSSTGGTISYNEQFF; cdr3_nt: TGTGCCAGCAGCTCGACAGGGGGCACTATCTCCTACAATGAGCAGTTCTTC
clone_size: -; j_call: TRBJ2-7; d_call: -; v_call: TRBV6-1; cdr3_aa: CASSDPVSSYEQYF; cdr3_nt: TGTGCCAGCAGTGACCCGGTTAGCTCCTACGAGCAGTACTTC
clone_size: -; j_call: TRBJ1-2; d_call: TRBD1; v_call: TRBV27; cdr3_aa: CASSPIDRGHGYTF; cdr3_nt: TGTGCCAGCAGTCCGATCGACAGGGGGCATGGCTACACCTTC
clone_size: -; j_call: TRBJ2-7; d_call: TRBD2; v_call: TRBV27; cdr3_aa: CASSPLLAGGGREQYF; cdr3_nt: TGTGCCAGCAGTCCCCTCCTAGCGGGGGGAGGCAGGGAGCAGTACTTC
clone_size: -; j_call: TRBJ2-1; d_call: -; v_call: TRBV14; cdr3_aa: CASSEFDSYNEQFF; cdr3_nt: TGTGCCAGCAGCGAATTCGACTCCTACAATGAGCAGTTCTTC
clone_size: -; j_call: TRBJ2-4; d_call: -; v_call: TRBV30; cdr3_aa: CAWSVRGQTFKNIQYF; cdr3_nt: TGTGCCTGGAGTGTACGAGGACAGACGTTCAAAAACATTCAGTACTTC
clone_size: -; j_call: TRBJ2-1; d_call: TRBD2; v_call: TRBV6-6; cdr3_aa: CASSSGGFEQFF; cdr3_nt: TGTGCCAGCAGTTCGGGAGGGTTTGAGCAGTTCTTC
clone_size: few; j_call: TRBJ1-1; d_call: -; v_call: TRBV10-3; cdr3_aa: CAISDTRGAEAFF; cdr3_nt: TGTGCCATCAGTGATACCCGGGGTGCTGAAGCTTTCTTT
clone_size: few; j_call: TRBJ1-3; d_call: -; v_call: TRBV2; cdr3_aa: CASSLGVNTIYF; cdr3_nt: TGTGCCAGCAGTCTCGGCGTAAACACCATATATTTT
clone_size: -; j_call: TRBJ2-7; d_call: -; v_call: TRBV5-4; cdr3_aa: CASSFSRFTYEQYF; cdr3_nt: TGTGCCAGCAGCTTTAGCAGGTTCACCTACGAGCAGTACTTC
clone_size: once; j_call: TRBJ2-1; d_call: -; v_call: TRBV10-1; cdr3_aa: CASRPGGAGSYNEQFF; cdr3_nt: TGCGCCAGCAGACCCGGGGGCGCGGGTTCCTACAATGAGCAGTTCTTC
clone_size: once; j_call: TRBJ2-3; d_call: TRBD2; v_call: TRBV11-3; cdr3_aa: CASSFTGGPDTQYF; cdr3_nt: TGTGCCAGCAGCTTTACGGGAGGGCCAGATACGCAGTATTTT
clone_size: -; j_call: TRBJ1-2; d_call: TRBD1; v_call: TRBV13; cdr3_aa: CASSPSQRQGNGYTF; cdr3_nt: TGTGCCAGCAGCCCGAGTCAAAGACAGGGAAATGGCTACACCTTC
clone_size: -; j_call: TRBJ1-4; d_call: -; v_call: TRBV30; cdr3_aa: CAWSVSNNEKLFF; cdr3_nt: TGTGCCTGGAGTGTCTCGAATAATGAAAAACTGTTTTTT
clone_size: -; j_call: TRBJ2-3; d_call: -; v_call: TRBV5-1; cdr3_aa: CASSKTDTQYF; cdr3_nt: TGCGCCAGCAGTAAGACAGATACGCAGTATTTT
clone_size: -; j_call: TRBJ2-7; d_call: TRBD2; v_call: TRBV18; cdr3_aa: CASSPLLAGELHEQYF; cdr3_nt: TGTGCCAGCTCACCACTCCTAGCGGGAGAGTTACACGAGCAGTACTTC
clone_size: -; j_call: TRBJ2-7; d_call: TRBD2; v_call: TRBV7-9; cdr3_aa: CASRPSGRLPEQYF; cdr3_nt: TGTGCCAGCAGACCTAGCGGGAGGTTACCCGAGCAGTACTTC
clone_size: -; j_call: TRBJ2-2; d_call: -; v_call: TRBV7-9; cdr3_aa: CASSLVGTYTGELFF; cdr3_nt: TGTGCCAGCAGCTTAGTCGGGACATACACCGGGGAGCTGTTTTTT
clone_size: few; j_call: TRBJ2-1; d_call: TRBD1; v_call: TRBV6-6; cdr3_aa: CASRDRANNEQFF; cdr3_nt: TGTGCCAGCCGGGACAGGGCAAACAATGAGCAGTTCTTC
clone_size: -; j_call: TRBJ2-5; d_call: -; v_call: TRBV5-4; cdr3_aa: CASSLVYQETQYF; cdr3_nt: TGTGCCAGCAGCTTGGTATACCAAGAGACCCAGTACTTC
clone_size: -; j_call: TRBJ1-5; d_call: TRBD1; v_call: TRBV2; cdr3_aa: CASSGGGGNQPQHF; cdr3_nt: TGTGCCAGCTCAGGGGGGGGTGGAAATCAGCCCCAGCATTTT
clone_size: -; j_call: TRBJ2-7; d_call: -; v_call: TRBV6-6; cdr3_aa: CASTQGPGMPYEQYF; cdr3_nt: TGTGCCAGCACCCAAGGGCCAGGGATGCCCTACGAGCAGTACTTC
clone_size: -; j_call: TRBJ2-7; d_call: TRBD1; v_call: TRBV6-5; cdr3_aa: CASRKDRGDSYEQYF; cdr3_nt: TGTGCCAGCAGAAAAGACAGGGGGGACTCCTACGAGCAGTACTTC
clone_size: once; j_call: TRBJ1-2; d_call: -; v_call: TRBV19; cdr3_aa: CASSITARYGYTF; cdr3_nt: TGTGCCAGTAGTATAACAGCCCGCTATGGCTACACCTTC
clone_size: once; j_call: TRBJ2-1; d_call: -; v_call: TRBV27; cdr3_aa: CASKPRGDEQFF; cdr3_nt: TGTGCCAGCAAACCTAGGGGCGATGAGCAGTTCTTC